The clone carrying this T cell receptor (beta chain) was detected ten times or more. Its antigen is unknown. In TCRdb, the reads were re-called with MiXCR into one record per CDR3 protein. Seen here are some 200,000 distinct CDR3 sequences, 8.5% to 10% observed once, and the top ten hold approximately 4.2%. The data are from a study of T cell repertoires in cytomegalovirus infection. Study-level findings and limits: In two of eight donors, the top clonotype was HLA-C-restricted CMV-specific.

The V end was cut by 1 base, the J end by 7 bases, with 7 bases between. Germline-derived CDR1 and CDR2 are SGHTA and FQGNSA. This CDR3 region has 12 residues. This receptor was taken from a human donor in good health (CMV status not recorded). Some clones in this sample may be carry-over from other donors' samples. Sequencing was done on a sample of PBMCs. V and J are TRBV7-2 and TRBJ1-1; D is unclear. The CDR3 here is CASSLGGSEAFF. The CDR3 bases are TGTGCCAGCAGCTTAGGGGGTAGTGAAGCTTTCTTT.